This TCR beta chain was retrieved from a study of blood T cell repertoires in COVID-19. Study in general: The samples span acute and convalescent COVID-19 from the United States, Italy and Spain. T cells, B-cell-depleted T cells, or PBMCs supplied cDNA or gDNA.

The CDR3 contains 12 residues. The germline gives CDR1 SQVTM, CDR2 ANQGSEA. Deletions cut 4 bases from V and 6 bases from J, with 12 bases between. Sequencing used immunoSEQ multiplex PCR; TCRdb keeps in-frame clones, though not all of them. In the table there are about 59,000 clones, roughly 84% of which are singletons. The chain combines TRBV29-1 with TRBJ1-1; unclear D gene. The source material was peripheral blood. This clonotype was sampled from a man aged 80 or over in a cohort sampled during active COVID-19. This CDR3 is CSVVSESPEAFF. The CDR3 region has the DNA TGCAGCGTTGTATCCGAGTCGCCTGAAGCTTTCTTT.